Listed below are T cell receptor beta chains from one sample, sequenced in a study of T cell responses to AZD1222 COVID-19 vaccine. Sequencing was performed with immunoSEQ multiplex PCR; in TCRdb, only in-frame clones are kept and a portion is missing. The data contain roughly 92,000 clones, roughly nine tenths of them singletons. The material was peripheral blood, obtained 28 days after the second AZD1222 dose. These receptors originate from an adult who received the AZD1222 COVID-19 vaccine. CDR3s include the opening cysteine and the closing phenylalanine or tryptophan. Fields, in order: CDR3 length, D gene, clone size, V gene, J gene, CDR3 DNA, CDR3 protein. A D gene is named only where the DNA matches it firmly. A clone size is listed for some rows: how often the clone was seen (once, few, many), or a class if it is expanded.

cdr3_length: 11
d_call: NA
clone_size: NA
v_call: TRBV6-6
j_call: TRBJ1-3
cdr3_nt: TGTGCCAGCAGTCCTCGAAACACCATATATTTT
cdr3_aa: CASSPRNTIYF

cdr3_length: 14
d_call: NA
clone_size: NA
v_call: TRBV5-6
j_call: TRBJ1-3
cdr3_nt: TGTGCCAGCAGCCCTCCCGGCTCTGGAAACACCATATATTTT
cdr3_aa: CASSPPGSGNTIYF

cdr3_length: 14
d_call: NA
clone_size: NA
v_call: TRBV3-1/TRBV3-2
j_call: TRBJ2-1
cdr3_nt: TGTGCCAGCAGCCCATTGGGGGGTACAATGAGGCAGTTCTTC
cdr3_aa: CASSPLGGTMRQFF

cdr3_length: 16
d_call: NA
clone_size: NA
v_call: TRBV7-9
j_call: TRBJ1-3
cdr3_nt: TGTGCCAGCAGCTTAAGGGTGGGTGCGCCTGGAAACACCATATATTTT
cdr3_aa: CASSLRVGAPGNTIYF

cdr3_length: 14
d_call: NA
clone_size: NA
v_call: TRBV13
j_call: TRBJ2-7
cdr3_nt: TGTGCCAGCAGCCCGGACCGGGACTCCTACGAGCAGTACTTC
cdr3_aa: CASSPDRDSYEQYF

cdr3_length: 14
d_call: TRBD1
clone_size: NA
v_call: TRBV7-9
j_call: TRBJ1-1
cdr3_nt: TGTGCCAGCAGCTCGGACAGGGGGGTCACTGAAGCTTTCTTT
cdr3_aa: CASSSDRGVTEAFF

cdr3_length: 13
d_call: TRBD1
clone_size: NA
v_call: TRBV6-5
j_call: TRBJ2-2
cdr3_nt: TGTGCCAGCGGGACAGGGGCCACCGGGGAGCTGTTTTTT
cdr3_aa: CASGTGATGELFF

cdr3_length: 15
d_call: NA
clone_size: NA
v_call: TRBV5-1
j_call: TRBJ1-4
cdr3_nt: TGCGCCAGCAGCTTGGTCCCGCAAGCGGGTGAAAAACTGTTTTTT
cdr3_aa: CASSLVPQAGEKLFF

cdr3_length: 13
d_call: NA
clone_size: NA
v_call: TRBV10-3
j_call: TRBJ2-7
cdr3_nt: TGTGCCATCACCAGGGGGGAGAGCTACGAGCAGTACTTC
cdr3_aa: CAITRGESYEQYF

cdr3_length: 11
d_call: NA
clone_size: NA
v_call: TRBV20-1
j_call: TRBJ2-7
cdr3_nt: TGCAGTGCTAGAGACGGCTACCGGCAGTACTTC
cdr3_aa: CSARDGYRQYF

cdr3_length: 15
d_call: TRBD2
clone_size: few
v_call: TRBV4-2
j_call: TRBJ2-1
cdr3_nt: TGTGCCAGCAGCCAAGCGGGGGGGCGATACAATGAGCAGTTCTTC
cdr3_aa: CASSQAGGRYNEQFF

cdr3_length: 15
d_call: TRBD1
clone_size: NA
v_call: TRBV10-3
j_call: TRBJ2-5
cdr3_nt: TGTGCCATCAGTGGAGGGACAGCCTTACAAGAGACCCAGTACTTC
cdr3_aa: CAISGGTALQETQYF

cdr3_length: 15
d_call: TRBD2
clone_size: NA
v_call: TRBV20-1
j_call: TRBJ2-5
cdr3_nt: TGCAGTGCTAGTGGGGTGACTAGCGGACAAGAGACCCAGTACTTC
cdr3_aa: CSASGVTSGQETQYF

cdr3_length: 16
d_call: TRBD1
clone_size: NA
v_call: TRBV6-5
j_call: TRBJ2-2
cdr3_nt: TGTGCCAGCAGTTACGGGACAGGGGTTGTCACCGGGGAGCTGTTTTTT
cdr3_aa: CASSYGTGVVTGELFF

cdr3_length: 12
d_call: NA
clone_size: NA
v_call: TRBV6-5
j_call: TRBJ1-2
cdr3_nt: TGTGCCAGCAGGGTCGGAAACTATGGCTACACCTTC
cdr3_aa: CASRVGNYGYTF

cdr3_length: 10
d_call: NA
clone_size: once
v_call: TRBV6-5
j_call: TRBJ1-1
cdr3_nt: TGTGCCAGCAGTACAGGTAAAGCTTTCTTT
cdr3_aa: CASSTGKAFF

cdr3_length: 12
d_call: NA
clone_size: NA
v_call: TRBV3-1/TRBV3-2
j_call: TRBJ2-2
cdr3_nt: TGTGCCAGCAGCCAATCCGGAGGGGAGCTGTTTTTT
cdr3_aa: CASSQSGGELFF

cdr3_length: 14
d_call: NA
clone_size: NA
v_call: TRBV19
j_call: TRBJ2-3
cdr3_nt: TGTGCCAGTCGGGTTGGGTCTAGCACAGATACGCAGTATTTT
cdr3_aa: CASRVGSSTDTQYF

cdr3_length: 15
d_call: NA
clone_size: NA
v_call: TRBV5-1
j_call: TRBJ2-5
cdr3_nt: TGCGCCAGCAGCTTGACAAATCAGGTCGGAGAGACCCAGTACTTC
cdr3_aa: CASSLTNQVGETQYF